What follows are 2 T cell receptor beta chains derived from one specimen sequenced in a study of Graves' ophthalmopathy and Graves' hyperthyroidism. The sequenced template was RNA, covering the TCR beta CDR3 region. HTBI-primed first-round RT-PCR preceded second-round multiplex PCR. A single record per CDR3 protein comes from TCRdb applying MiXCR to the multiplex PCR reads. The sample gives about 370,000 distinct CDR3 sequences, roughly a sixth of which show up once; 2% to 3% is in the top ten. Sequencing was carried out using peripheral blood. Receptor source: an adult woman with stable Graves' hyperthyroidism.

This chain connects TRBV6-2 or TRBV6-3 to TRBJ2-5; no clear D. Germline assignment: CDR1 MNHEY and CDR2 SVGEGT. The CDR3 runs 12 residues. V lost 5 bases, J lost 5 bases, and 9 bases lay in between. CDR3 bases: TGTGCCAGCAGTGACTTAAGGGAGACCCAGTACTTC. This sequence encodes CASSDLRETQYF.

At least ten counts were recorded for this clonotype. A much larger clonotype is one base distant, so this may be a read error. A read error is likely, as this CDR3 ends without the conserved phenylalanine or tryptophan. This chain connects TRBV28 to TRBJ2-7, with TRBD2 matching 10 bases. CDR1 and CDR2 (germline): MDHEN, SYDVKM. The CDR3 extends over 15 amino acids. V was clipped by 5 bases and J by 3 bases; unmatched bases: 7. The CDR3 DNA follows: TGTGCCAGCAGTCATCCCGGGACTAGCGACTACGAGCAGTACCTC. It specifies CASSHPGTSDYEQYL.